These 13 T cell receptor beta chains came from one sample sequenced in a study of T cell responses to AZD1222 COVID-19 vaccine. Sequenced by immunoSEQ multiplex PCR; TCRdb stores in-frame clones only, minus some. The table lists about 180,000 clones, about 91% of them singletons, with around 10% in the top ten. The source was peripheral blood, collected 28 days after the second AZD1222 dose. These receptor sequences come from an adult who received the AZD1222 COVID-19 vaccine.

CDR3 coding DNA: TGTGCCAGCAGCGTAGCTCCGCAGATACTATACGAGCAGTACTTC. Amino acids: CASSVAPQILYEQYF. The chain uses TRBV9 and TRBJ2-7; D remains unclear. Per the germline V gene, CDR1 is SGDLS and CDR2 is YYNGEE. The CDR3 runs to 15 residues. Trimming removed 0 bases from V and 4 bases from J, with 14 bases in between.

The chain joins TRBV5-6 to TRBJ1-5; 10 bases line up with TRBD1. Germline CDR1 and CDR2: SGHDT and YYEEEE. The length of the CDR3 is 16 residues. With V trimmed by 4 bases and J by 3 bases, 7 bases remained unmatched. The chain's CDR3 is CASSRDRGNNNQPQHF. CDR3 DNA: TGTGCCAGCAGCCGGGACAGGGGAAATAACAATCAGCCCCAGCATTTT. The whole variable domain, filled in from reference TRBV5-6 and TRBJ1-5, reads DAGVTQSPTHLIKTRGQQVTLRCSPKSGHDTVSWYQQALGQGPQFIFQYYEEEERQRGNFPDRFSGHQFPNYSSELNVNALLLGDSALYLCASSRDRGNNNQPQHFGDGTRLSIL.

This sequence joins TRBV7-9 and TRBJ2-5, with 9 bases that match TRBD1. The CDR3 runs to 17 residues. CDR1 and CDR2 (germline): SEHNR, FQNEAQ (reference sequence). Trimming removed 5 bases from V and 5 bases from J; junction bases left unmatched: 15. The CDR3 nucleotides are TGTGCCAGCAGCCGCCCCCCTCATATGACAGGGGGGGAGACCCAGTACTTC. Amino acid sequence: CASSRPPHMTGGETQYF.

The chain combines TRBV5-6 with TRBJ1-2; TRBD1 aligns across 9 bases. This CDR3 is 16 amino acids long. Germline V gene sequence: CDR1 SGHDT, CDR2 YYEEEE. The J segment lost 1 base and the V segment lost 0 bases, leaving 4 bases of the junction unmatched. The CDR3 region has the DNA TGTGCCAGCAGCTTGGCCGGACAGGGGCGTAACTATGGCTACACCTTC. Translating it yields CASSLAGQGRNYGYTF.

The genes are TRBV6-5 and TRBJ1-2; D is possibly TRBD1 (5 bases). Trimming shortened V by 11 bases and J by 7 bases, and 20 bases separated the two germline ends. CDR3 length equals 13 residues. Germline V lookup: CDR1 MNHEY, CDR2 SVGAGI. The CDR3 reads CAARGETWGGYTF. The CDR3 DNA follows: TGTGCCGCCCGAGGGGAAACTTGGGGTGGCTACACCTTC.

The genes are TRBV5-1 and TRBJ2-2, with unresolved D. V lost 4 bases and J 10 bases, leaving 26 bases between the germline ends. Germline V gives CDR1 SGHRS, CDR2 YFSETQ. The CDR3 is 17 amino acids. CDR3 nucleotides: TGCGCCAGCAGCGAGCGCCCCCCTGCTTGGATGGGCGTGGAGCTGTTTTTT. This codes for CASSERPPAWMGVELFF.

The CDR3 is CASSPGRVTEAFF. The CDR3 DNA follows: TGTGCCAGCAGCCCGGGTCGAGTCACTGAAGCTTTCTTT. This chain joins TRBV11-3 and TRBJ1-1; D not resolved. Trimming took off 5 bases at V and 4 bases at J, with 11 bases between the two ends. CDR1 and CDR2 from the germline V gene are SGHNT and YENEEA. This CDR3 is 13 amino acids long. The full variable domain, in which reference TRBV11-3 and TRBJ1-1 provide the parts outside the CDR3, is EAGVVQSPRYKIIEKKQPVAFWCNPISGHNTLYWYLQNLGQGPELLIRYENEEAVDDSQLPKDRFSAERLKGVDSTLKIQPAELGDSAVYLCASSPGRVTEAFFGQGTRLTVV.

The chain joins TRBV7-9 to TRBJ1-1, with D tentatively TRBD1 (5 bases). CDR1 and CDR2 (germline): SEHNR, FQNEAQ (reference sequence). V lost 2 bases and J lost 1, with 20 bases in between. The length of the CDR3 is 18 residues. This CDR3 reads CASSLFGLRTQGNTEAFF. The CDR3 DNA is TGTGCCAGCAGCTTATTTGGCCTACGAACCCAGGGGAACACTGAAGCTTTCTTT.

The genes are TRBV11-2 and TRBJ1-6; D uncertain. Per germline, CDR1 SGHAT and CDR2 FQNNGV. Trimming removed 5 bases from V and 0 bases from J, with 5 bases in between. The CDR3 runs 14 residues. CDR3 in DNA: TGTGCCAGCAGCAGTCTCTCCTATAATTCACCCCTCCACTTT. Its translation is CASSSLSYNSPLHF.

The rearrangement uses TRBV27 and TRBJ1-5; a possible D gene is TRBD1 (5 bases). Germline CDR1 and CDR2: MNHEY and SMNVEV (reference sequence). This CDR3 region has 12 residues. With 6 bases removed from V and 4 bases from J, the gap between germline ends came to 7 bases. The CDR3 DNA follows: TGTGCCAGCAGGGACACTAATCAGCCCCAGCATTTT. Its protein product is CASRDTNQPQHF.

J is TRBJ1-5 and V is TRBV19, with a tentative D call TRBD1 (6 bases). V shed 2 bases and J shed 3 bases, with 11 bases lying between them. Germline assignment: CDR1 LNHDA and CDR2 SQIVND (reference sequence). The CDR3 loop spans 15 amino acids. This CDR3 reads CASSIPDRLNQPQHF. CDR3 DNA sequence: TGTGCCAGTAGTATACCCGACAGGCTCAATCAGCCCCAGCATTTT.

This clone was seen just once. The genes are TRBV27 and TRBJ2-3; no clear D. The V end lost 5 bases, the J end lost 0 bases, and 18 bases lay between the germline ends. The CDR3 is 17 residues long. The V gene's germline CDR1 is MNHEY and CDR2 SMNVEV (reference sequence). This CDR3 is CASSPVVWGTSTDTQYF. Here the CDR3 DNA reads TGTGCCAGCAGTCCCGTCGTCTGGGGAACTAGCACAGATACGCAGTATTTT.

This clone was found a few times. This chain uses TRBV15 with TRBJ1-6; TRBD1 matches 10 bases. Germline values: CDR1 LNHNV, CDR2 YYDKDF (reference sequence). V gave up 0 bases and J gave up 10 bases; unmatched junction bases: 3. The CDR3 extends over 15 amino acids. CDR3 DNA sequence: TGTGCCACCAGCAGAGAGGGGACAGGGGTGTCACCCCTCCACTTT. It yields the protein CATSREGTGVSPLHF.